The clone carrying this T cell receptor (beta chain) is labeled medium-sized. Antigen unknown. Time point meaning: cycle 4 day 1 (C4D1), after 6 weeks of nivolumab. Every patient relapsed after autologous stem cell transplantation, and brentuximab vedotin exposure varied. Classifying best responses yielded complete response, partial response or progressive disease. These data belong to a study of PD-1 blockade in classical Hodgkin lymphoma. Data came from immunoSEQ multiplex PCR; TCRdb stores just in-frame clones and leaves some out. The profile covers roughly 64,000 clones, with more than 80% appearing a single time and 10% taken by the ten largest. CDR3 length equals 15 residues. Deletions cut 0 bases from V and 2 bases from J, with 8 bases between. CDR1 is KGHSH, CDR2 LQKENI, per germline. Overall study findings and caveats: It was CD4+ TCR diversity, not CD8+, that rose significantly by C4D1.

This chain joins TRBV18 and TRBJ2-1; D not resolved. This receptor was taken from a human donor with classical Hodgkin lymphoma. Sequenced here: peripheral blood mononuclear cells (PBMCs), sampled before the fourth cycle of nivolumab. The CDR3 bases are TGTGCCAGCTCACCACCGAAAGGGCCCTACAATGAGCAGTTCTTC. Encoded protein: CASSPPKGPYNEQFF.